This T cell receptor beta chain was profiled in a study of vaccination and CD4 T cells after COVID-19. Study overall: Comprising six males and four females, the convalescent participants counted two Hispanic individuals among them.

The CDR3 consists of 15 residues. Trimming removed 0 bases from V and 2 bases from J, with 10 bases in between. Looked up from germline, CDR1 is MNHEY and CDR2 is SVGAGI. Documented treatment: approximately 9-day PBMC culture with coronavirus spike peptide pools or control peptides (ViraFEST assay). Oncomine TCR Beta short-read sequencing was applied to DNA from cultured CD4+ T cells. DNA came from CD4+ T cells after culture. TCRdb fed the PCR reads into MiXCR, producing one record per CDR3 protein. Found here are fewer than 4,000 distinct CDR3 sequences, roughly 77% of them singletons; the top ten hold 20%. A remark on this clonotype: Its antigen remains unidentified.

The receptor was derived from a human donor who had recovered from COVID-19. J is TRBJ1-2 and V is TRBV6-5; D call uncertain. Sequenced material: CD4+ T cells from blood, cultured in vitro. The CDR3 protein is CASSYSVRVNYGYTF. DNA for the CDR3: TGTGCCAGCAGTTACTCAGTACGGGTGAACTATGGCTACACCTTC.